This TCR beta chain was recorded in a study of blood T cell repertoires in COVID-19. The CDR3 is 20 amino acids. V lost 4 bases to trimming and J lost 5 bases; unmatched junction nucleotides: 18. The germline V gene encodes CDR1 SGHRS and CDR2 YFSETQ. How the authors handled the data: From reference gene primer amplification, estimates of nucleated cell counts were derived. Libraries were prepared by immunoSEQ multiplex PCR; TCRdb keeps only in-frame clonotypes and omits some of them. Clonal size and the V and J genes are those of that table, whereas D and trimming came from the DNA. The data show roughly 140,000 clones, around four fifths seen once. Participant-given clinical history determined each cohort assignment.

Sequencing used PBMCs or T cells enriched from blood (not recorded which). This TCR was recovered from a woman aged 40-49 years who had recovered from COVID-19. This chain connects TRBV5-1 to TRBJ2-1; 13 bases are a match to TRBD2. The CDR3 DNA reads TGCGCCAGCAGCCCGCCGGGACTAGCGGGACGTTCGGATCGGAACAATGAGCAGTTCTTC. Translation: CASSPPGLAGRSDRNNEQFF.